This entry lists 23 T cell receptor beta chains sequenced from one sample in a study of T-cell reconstitution after alpha-beta-depleted transplantation in children. No antigens are known for them. Study-wide points: T-cell numbers and diversity one year post-transplant derived largely from freshly generated T cells.

Unique molecular identifiers were used in preparing the TCRbeta library. TCRdb reprocessed the PCR reads with MiXCR, giving one entry per CDR3 protein. The sample has about 290,000 distinct CDR3 sequences; roughly 7.8% are singletons. This specimen was peripheral blood, taken 360 days after TCRalphabeta/CD19-depleted stem cell transplant. These receptors originate from a female patient under 10 years old who had a stem cell transplant for Fanconi anemia, so the T cells may come from the graft donor.

In its sample, this clonotype was seen a few times. The V call is TRBV15, the J call TRBJ1-5, with unresolved D. The CDR3 is 16 amino acids. The germline gives CDR1 LNHNV, CDR2 YYDKDF (reference sequence). V was clipped by 3 bases and J by 4 bases, with 16 bases between them. In nucleotides, the CDR3 is TGTGCCACCAGCAGGGAACCGGACGGAATAAATCAGCCCCAGCATTTT. Protein product: CATSREPDGINQPQHF.

This clonotype is a singleton in its sample. The chain carries TRBV6-1 and TRBJ2-7; no clear D gene. CDR1 is MNHNS, CDR2 SASEGT, per germline. The CDR3 consists of 13 residues. Trimming cost V 6 bases and J 4 bases, with 13 bases left between them. The CDR3 DNA follows: TGTGCCAGCAGCGGGCTCCCAGGTTACGAGCAGTACTTC. Protein: CASSGLPGYEQYF.

There are many counts of this clonotype. V gene TRBV7-8 combines with J gene TRBJ1-5; D gene uncertain. This CDR3 has 14 residues. CDR1 is SGHVS and CDR2 is FQNEAQ in the germline V gene. V shed 1 base and J shed 4 bases, with 8 bases lying between them. The CDR3 DNA reads as TGTGCCAGCAGCTTAGGGTCGGGGAATCAGCCCCAGCATTTT. Amino acids: CASSLGSGNQPQHF.

Ten or more counts support this clonotype. The chain combines TRBV6-5 with TRBJ1-5; TRBD1 might be the D (5 bases). Germline CDR1 MNHEY, CDR2 SVGAGI. V lost 2 bases to trimming and J lost 2 bases, with 10 bases between them. CDR3 length: 15 residues. The CDR3 sequence: CASSYLGLGNQPQHF. In DNA form, the CDR3 reads TGTGCCAGCAGTTACCTGGGGCTGGGCAATCAGCCCCAGCATTTT.

This clonotype was observed at least ten times. This chain links TRBV29-1 with TRBJ2-3; D unresolved. Between the trimmed V and J ends, which lost 1 base and 2 bases, there was a span of 13 bases. Germline values: CDR1 SQVTM, CDR2 ANQGSEA. CDR3 length: 15 residues. The CDR3 DNA is TGCAGCGTTGAAGGGCAAGGACCGTTCACAGATACGCAGTATTTT. Translating gives CSVEGQGPFTDTQYF.

This clonotype showed up just a few times. This sequence joins TRBV4-2 and TRBJ1-6, with 8 nucleotides matching TRBD1. The germline V gene encodes CDR1 LGHNA and CDR2 YNFKEQ. CDR3 length: 16 amino acids. Trimming took 0 bases from V and 10 from J; bases not matched to a gene: 8. CDR3 in amino acids: CASSQDGDRGWSPLHF. In DNA, the CDR3 is TGTGCCAGCAGCCAAGATGGAGACAGGGGCTGGTCACCCCTCCACTTT.

This clonotype was seen at least ten times. The V call is TRBV20-1, the J call TRBJ2-3, with TRBD1 matching 8 bases. Germline assignment: CDR1 DFQATT and CDR2 SNEGSKA (reference sequence). Trimming at V came to 3 bases and at J to 2 bases, leaving 4 bases not matched to a gene. The CDR3 length is 14 residues. The DNA for the CDR3 is TGCAGTGCTAGTGGGACAGGCATCACAGATACGCAGTATTTT. It codes for CSASGTGITDTQYF.

This clonotype was counted a few times. The chain couples TRBV2 to TRBJ2-7; 8 bases match TRBD2. J gave up 1 base and V 6 bases, and 8 bases lay outside the gene matches. The CDR3 extends over 15 amino acids. Per the germline V gene, CDR1 is SNHLY and CDR2 is FYNNEI. Here the CDR3 DNA reads TGTGCCAGCAGACCCCAGCGGGGGTGGTCCTACGAGCAGTACTTC. This encodes CASRPQRGWSYEQYF. The variable domain in full, with the rest retrieved from reference TRBV2 and TRBJ2-7, is EPEVTQTPSHQVTQMGQEVILRCVPISNHLYFYWYRQILGQKVEFLVSFYNNEISEKSEIFDDQFSVERPDGSNFTLKIRSTKLEDSAMYFCASRPQRGWSYEQYFGPGTRLTVT.

This clonotype came up a few times. V and J are TRBV6-2 or TRBV6-3 and TRBJ2-2, with no clear D. This CDR3 spans 18 amino acids. The V gene lost 6 bases and the J gene lost 1 base, with 21 bases spanning the gap. The germline V gene encodes CDR1 MNHEY and CDR2 SVGEGT. The CDR3 spells CASRPRVNLHMNTGELFF. The CDR3 nucleotides are TGTGCCAGCAGACCCCGGGTGAATCTACATATGAACACCGGGGAGCTGTTTTTT.

This clonotype occurred a few times. This chain connects TRBV5-6 to TRBJ2-5; 7 nucleotides line up with TRBD2. Germline lookup yields CDR1 SGHDT and CDR2 YYEEEE. The CDR3 loop spans 17 amino acids. The ends lost 0 bases at V and 2 bases at J; junction bases unmatched: 10. CDR3 residues: CASSLAVSSGGQETQYF. CDR3 coding DNA: TGTGCCAGCAGCTTGGCGGTTTCTAGCGGAGGACAAGAGACCCAGTACTTC.

Ten or more counts support this clonotype. The CDR3 nucleotides read TGTGCCAGCAGCTTAGCCGGGGTAAATGGCTACACCTTC. This translates into CASSLAGVNGYTF. The chain employs TRBV7-2 and TRBJ1-2; no reliable D call. Germline loops: CDR1 SGHTA, CDR2 FQGNSA. The CDR3 contains 13 residues. Trimming shortened V by 0 bases and J by 6 bases, and 8 bases separated the two germline ends.

In its sample, this clonotype was seen many times. V usage is TRBV5-6 and J usage is TRBJ1-1; 8 positions agree with TRBD1. The CDR3 is 15 residues long. Trimming cost V 4 bases and J 1 base; bases outside gene matches: 6. CDR1 and CDR2 (germline): SGHDT, YYEEEE. The CDR3 region has the DNA TGTGCCAGCAGCGAAAGGGGGACAGGGAACACTGAAGCTTTCTTT. It yields the protein CASSERGTGNTEAFF.

This clonotype came up a few times. This rearrangement joins TRBV3-1 to TRBJ2-7; 10 nucleotides align to TRBD2. In germline, CDR1 is LGHDT, CDR2 YNNKEL (reference sequence). V trimming: 6 bases; J trimming: 0 bases; junction bases outside the gene matches: 5. The length of the CDR3 is 15 residues. CDR3 loop: CASRMSGRVSYEQYF. The CDR3 DNA reads as TGTGCCAGCAGGATGAGCGGGAGGGTCTCCTACGAGCAGTACTTC.

This clonotype was observed many times. This chain uses TRBV11-2 with TRBJ2-1; 12 bases align to TRBD2. The CDR3 spans 20 residues. Germline V lookup: CDR1 SGHAT, CDR2 FQNNGV. With 1 base clipped from V and 2 bases from J, the junction kept 12 bases outside the gene matches. Here the CDR3 reads CASSLVGVTSGRLTYNEQFF. In DNA form, the CDR3 reads TGTGCCAGCAGCTTAGTAGGGGTTACTAGCGGGAGGCTCACCTACAATGAGCAGTTCTTC.

This clonotype has a count of ten or more. The chain employs TRBV7-2 and TRBJ2-3, with D unresolved. The CDR3 covers 14 residues. The V end was cut by 1 base, the J end by 4 bases, with 9 bases between. Germline loops: CDR1 SGHTA, CDR2 FQGNSA. The CDR3 DNA is TGTGCCAGCAGCTTAGGGGGTTACGCAGATACGCAGTATTTT. Translated: CASSLGGYADTQYF. Drawing the rest from reference TRBV7-2 and TRBJ2-3, the complete variable domain is GAGVSQSPSNKVTEKGKDVELRCDPISGHTALYWYRQSLGQGLEFLIYFQGNSAPDKSGLPSDRFSAERTGGSVSTLTIQRTQQEDSAVYLCASSLGGYADTQYFGPGTRLTVL.

This clonotype was recorded at least ten times. The rearrangement uses TRBV27 and TRBJ1-6, with a possible D match to TRBD1 (5 bases). From germline, CDR1 is MNHEY and CDR2 SMNVEV (reference sequence). With 4 bases removed from V and 7 bases from J, the gap between germline ends came to 20 bases. The CDR3 has 17 residues. CDR3 sequence: CASSSRGVGVGNSPLHF. The CDR3 coding sequence is TGTGCCAGCAGTTCCCGAGGGGTAGGGGTAGGGAATTCACCCCTCCACTTT.

This clonotype was seen ten or more times. This sequence joins TRBV7-9 and TRBJ2-1, with TRBD2 identical over 9 bases. Unmatched junction bases numbered 5, after V lost 2 bases and J lost 3 bases. The CDR3 is 16 amino acids. Germline V gene data show CDR1 as SEHNR and CDR2 as FQNEAQ (reference sequence). The CDR3 sequence is CASSLHGSGSYNEQFF. The CDR3 DNA follows: TGTGCCAGCAGCTTACATGGTAGCGGGAGCTACAATGAGCAGTTCTTC.

This clonotype was observed many times. The chain combines TRBV25-1 with TRBJ2-2; D possibly corresponds to TRBD1 (5 bases). V was trimmed by 8 bases and J by 4 bases, leaving 11 bases between them. CDR1 is MGHDK, CDR2 SYGVNS, per germline. The CDR3 loop spans 13 amino acids. The CDR3 is CASQGVGTGELFF. The CDR3 DNA is TGTGCCAGCCAAGGGGTAGGCACCGGGGAGCTGTTTTTT.

As for this clonotype: Since a much larger clone is just one base distant, this may be a read error. The V gene is TRBV2, the J gene TRBJ2-1, with TRBD2 matching over 11 bases. The CDR3 has 14 amino acids. CDR1 SNHLY and CDR2 FYNNEI come from the germline V gene. CDR3 DNA: TGTGCCAGCAGCACTAGCGGGAGTGAGAATGAGCGGTTCTTC. Encoded protein: CASSTSGSENERFF.

This sequence joins TRBV28 and TRBJ2-7; TRBD2 is a possible D gene (6 bases). The germline V and J ends were trimmed by 5 bases and 4 bases, with 15 bases remaining between them. Germline CDR1 is MDHEN and CDR2 is SYDVKM. The CDR3 loop spans 14 amino acids. CDR3 amino acids: CASSEGLPRYEQYV. The CDR3 DNA reads as TGTGCCAGCAGTGAGGGACTTCCACGATACGAGCAGTACGTC.

This clonotype was counted a few times. V is TRBV7-8 and J is TRBJ2-5, with a weak D call TRBD1 (5 bases). Germline values: CDR1 SGHVS, CDR2 FQNEAQ. V lost 3 bases and J lost 0, with 11 bases in between. The CDR3 length is 15 residues. The CDR3 DNA reads as TGTGCCAGCAGCTTCAGGGTGAAACACCAAGAGACCCAGTACTTC. It encodes CASSFRVKHQETQYF. Using reference TRBV7-8 and TRBJ2-5 for the parts outside the CDR3, the full variable domain is GAGVSQSPRYKVAKRGQDVALRCDPISGHVSLFWYQQALGQGPEFLTYFQNEAQLDKSGLPSDRFFAERPEGSVSTLKIQRTQQEDSAVYLCASSFRVKHQETQYFGPGTRLLVL.

The rearrangement links TRBV28 to TRBJ1-4; 7 bases align to TRBD1. In germline, CDR1 is MDHEN, CDR2 SYDVKM. Losses at the gene ends were 6 bases for V and 2 bases for J; bases not matched to a gene: 3. This CDR3 spans 14 amino acids. CDR3 nucleotide sequence: TGTGCCAGCAGACTGACAGGGACTAATGAAAAACTGTTTTTT. Its protein is CASRLTGTNEKLFF.

At least ten counts were recorded for this clonotype. In nucleotides, the CDR3 is TGCAGCGTCCGCACTAGCGGTTTGGGAAATGAGCAGTTCTTC. Amino acids: CSVRTSGLGNEQFF. V is TRBV29-1 and J is TRBJ2-1; 8 positions match TRBD2. The ends lost 6 bases at V and 7 bases at J; junction bases unmatched: 11. The CDR3 contains 14 residues. Germline CDR1 reads SQVTM; CDR2 reads ANQGSEA.